The entry below describes one T cell receptor beta chain. The antigen remains undetermined. This sample is drawn from a study of cytomegalovirus exposure and HLA in healthy donors. Study-level findings and limits: The study put 150 to 200 TCR beta chains on its list as cytomegalovirus-associated. In the approximately 120 validation repertoires, a later analysis found that first-cohort TCR clusters tended to co-occur. The classifier reportedly diagnosed cytomegalovirus status with high specificity and sensitivity.

Clones were read by immunoSEQ multiplex PCR, and TCRdb kept only the in-frame ones, dropping some. Among about 270,000 clones, just over 85% were seen once, and the ten largest hold 1%. Trimming cost V 8 bases and J 3 bases; bases outside gene matches: 5. The CDR3 is 14 residues long. The germline V gene has CDR1 MNHEY and CDR2 SMNVEV (reference sequence). These donors were members of the approximately 120-subject validation cohort, a group separate from the approximately 670-subject first cohort. The rearrangement uses TRBV27 and TRBJ2-2, with 8 bases that match TRBD2. The sequence derives from a young woman in good health and CMV-seronegative. The sequencing input was PBMCs. This CDR3 is CASHRGGHTGELFF. CDR3 DNA: TGTGCCAGCCACCGGGGGGGCCACACCGGGGAGCTGTTTTTT.